One and the same sample provided the 13 T cell receptor beta chains below, sequenced in a study of blood T cell repertoires in COVID-19. Here immunoSEQ multiplex PCR was the method, and the copy in TCRdb shows in-frame clones only, minus some. The sample records about 330,000 clones, around 86% being singletons. Sequenced: peripheral blood. The receptors were gathered from a woman aged 45 to 65 with acute or convalescent COVID-19.

The chain is built from TRBV5-1 and TRBJ1-1, with a weak D call TRBD1 (5 bases). This CDR3 contains 17 residues. The V gene lost 3 bases and the J gene lost 6 bases, with 24 bases spanning the gap. In germline, CDR1 is SGHRS, CDR2 YFSETQ. CDR3 region: CASSSLVWRGRTAEAFF. DNA for the CDR3: TGCGCCAGCAGCTCTCTGGTGTGGCGGGGCCGAACGGCTGAAGCTTTCTTT.

CDR3 in amino acids: CASSSPGGEGDTQYF. The CDR3 bases are TGTGCCAGCAGTTCCCCGGGGGGAGAAGGAGATACGCAGTATTTT. The V call is TRBV28, the J call TRBJ2-3, with TRBD2 matching 7 bases. The CDR3 totals 15 residues. Germline loops: CDR1 MDHEN, CDR2 SYDVKM. The V gene end was trimmed by 4 bases and the J gene end by 5 bases; junction bases not matched to a gene: 9.

The chain is built from TRBV19 and TRBJ1-1; the match to TRBD1 covers 8 bases. With V trimmed by 4 bases and J by 5 bases, 9 bases remained unmatched. The CDR3 has 15 residues. Germline CDR1 LNHDA, CDR2 SQIVND (reference sequence). CDR3 bases: TGTGCCAGTAGTACCTTTCGGACAGGGCGGACTGAAGCTTTCTTT. This encodes CASSTFRTGRTEAFF.

The chain joins TRBV19 to TRBJ1-3; D call uncertain. Germline CDR1 is LNHDA and CDR2 is SQIVND (reference sequence). The CDR3 is 14 amino acids. V was cut by 3 bases and J by 0 bases, with 6 bases left in between. The CDR3 DNA follows: TGTGCCAGTAGTATTCGGGGCTCTGGAAACACCATATATTTT. Protein sequence: CASSIRGSGNTIYF.

The chain uses TRBV7-8 and TRBJ2-1; 7 nucleotides match TRBD2. Per the germline V gene, CDR1 is SGHVS and CDR2 is FQNEAQ. V lost 5 bases to trimming and J lost 1 base; unmatched junction nucleotides: 8. CDR3 length: 16 residues. This CDR3 is CASSGRGRGSYNEQFF. The CDR3 DNA is TGTGCCAGCAGCGGTCGCGGGAGAGGGTCCTACAATGAGCAGTTCTTC.

The V and J genes are TRBV27 and TRBJ2-7; the match to TRBD1 covers 8 bases. After removal of 4 bases from V and 2 bases from J, the junction contained 4 bases not matched to a gene. This CDR3 is built from 14 residues. Germline CDR1 is MNHEY and CDR2 is SMNVEV (reference sequence). For the CDR3, the DNA is TGTGCCAGCAGTTATCAGGGGGCCCCCTACGAGCAGTACTTC. Amino acids: CASSYQGAPYEQYF.

J is TRBJ2-7 and V is TRBV27, with D perhaps matching TRBD1 (5 bases). The CDR3 runs to 16 residues. Germline V lookup: CDR1 MNHEY, CDR2 SMNVEV (reference sequence). V gave up 3 bases and J gave up 3 bases, with 18 bases separating them. The DNA for the CDR3 is TGTGCCAGCAGTTTTAGCAGGGCGGTGCCTCGCTACGAGCAGTACTTC. Its protein is CASSFSRAVPRYEQYF.

This clone was detected a few times. The chain uses TRBV15 and TRBJ2-1; possible D gene TRBD1, 6 bases. Per germline, CDR1 LNHNV and CDR2 YYDKDF (reference sequence). V lost 3 bases and J lost 4, with 13 bases in between. The CDR3 loop spans 15 amino acids. The CDR3 spells CATSRDQGNYNEQFF. In nucleotides, the CDR3 is TGTGCCACCAGCAGGGACCAGGGGAATTACAATGAGCAGTTCTTC.

The genes are TRBV7-3 and TRBJ2-3, with 7 positions matching TRBD1. Germline V lookup: CDR1 SGHTA, CDR2 FQGTGA. After removal of 7 bases from V and 1 base from J, the junction contained 5 bases not matched to a gene. The CDR3 spans 14 residues. The CDR3 sequence is CASMRTGGTDTQYF. For the CDR3, the DNA is TGTGCCAGCATGCGGACAGGAGGCACAGATACGCAGTATTTT.

This chain joins TRBV6-2 or TRBV6-3 and TRBJ2-4; 16 bases match TRBD2. CDR3 length: 18 residues. The germline CDR1 and CDR2 sequences are MNHEY and SVGEGT. The junction had 5 bases not matched to a gene; V was cut back by 5 bases and J by 1 base. This CDR3 reads CASSGGLAGGTAKNIQYF. CDR3 in DNA: TGTGCCAGCAGTGGGGGACTAGCGGGAGGGACGGCCAAAAACATTCAGTACTTC.

The rearrangement joins TRBV25-1 to TRBJ2-5; TRBD2 might be the D (7 bases). CDR1 MGHDK and CDR2 SYGVNS come from the germline V gene. V was cut by 8 bases and J by 4 bases, with 17 bases left in between. The CDR3 totals 14 residues. The CDR3 here is CASAGGGVRETQYF. For the CDR3, the DNA is TGTGCCAGCGCTGGAGGGGGGGTACGAGAGACCCAGTACTTC.

This clone was recorded a few times. The V gene is TRBV27, the J gene TRBJ1-4; D gene uncertain. From germline, CDR1 is MNHEY and CDR2 SMNVEV (reference sequence). The V and J ends lost 3 bases and 2 bases respectively, with 13 bases between them. The CDR3 has 16 residues. The CDR3 protein is CASSFGGFGTNEKLFF. The CDR3 region has the DNA TGTGCCAGCAGTTTCGGTGGTTTCGGTACTAATGAAAAACTGTTTTTT.

The chain couples TRBV2 to TRBJ2-1; 12 bases align to TRBD1. This CDR3 has 16 residues. J lost 7 bases, V lost 8 bases, and 12 bases had no gene match. CDR1 is SNHLY and CDR2 is FYNNEI in the germline V gene. The CDR3, as DNA: TGTGCCAGCTGGCACCTCCGGGACAGGGGGCCTAATGAGCAGTTCTTC. This translates into CASWHLRDRGPNEQFF. The full variable domain, with the rest looked up from reference TRBV2 and TRBJ2-1, is EPEVTQTPSHQVTQMGQEVILRCVPISNHLYFYWYRQILGQKVEFLVSFYNNEISEKSEIFDDQFSVERPDGSNFTLKIRSTKLEDSAMYFCASWHLRDRGPNEQFFGPGTRLTVL.